This T cell receptor beta chain was recovered during a study of CD8 T cells in Susac syndrome. Study-level background: Patients with Susac syndrome who were sequenced included six with active disease and fewer than 10 in remission.

With respect to this clonotype: Antigen: not known.

Study findings and constraints: Repertoires of Susac syndrome CD4+ T cells lacked clonal expansion.

In blood CD8+ and CD4+ T cells, TCR beta underwent sequencing. The CD8+ and CD4+ T cells were negatively isolated, with the TEMRA cells enriched by FACS. V shed 6 bases, J shed 3 bases, and the junction held 0 bases outside the gene matches. The length of the CDR3 is 12 residues. Germline V gene lookup returns CDR1 ENHRY and CDR2 SYGVKD. The RNA input was about 0.5 to 1 ug, and it was reverse transcribed with random hexamers. TCRdb fed the immunoSEQ multiplex PCR reads into MiXCR, producing one record per CDR3 protein. The sample shows about 160,000 distinct CDR3 sequences, 90% to 97% of them seen only once.

The V and J genes are TRBV10-3 and TRBJ1-2; 8 nucleotides agree with TRBD1. The clonotype originates from a human donor with Susac syndrome. The sample was CD4+ T cells from PBMCs. CDR3 sequence (DNA): TGTGCCATCAGGGGACAGGACTATGGCTACACCTTC. This sequence encodes CAIRGQDYGYTF.